A selection of T cell receptor beta chains follows, all from one sample in a study of blood T cell repertoires in COVID-19. Here immunoSEQ multiplex PCR was the method, and the copy in TCRdb shows in-frame clones only, minus some. There are more than 200,000 clones in the sample; roughly 86% occur only once, and roughly 4.9% lies in the top ten. The specimen was peripheral blood. The receptors were sampled from a woman in her fifties or sixties with COVID-19, enrolled during active disease. Both conserved end residues are part of each CDR3. A D gene is named only where the DNA matches it firmly. Clone size is not always given. Where it is, it says once, few, many or a class for expanded clones.

d_call	v_call	clone_size	j_call	cdr3_aa	cdr3_nt
TRBD1	TRBV18	.	TRBJ1-1	CASSYRQGVTEAFF	TGTGCCAGCTCATACCGACAGGGAGTAACTGAAGCTTTCTTT
TRBD1	TRBV18	.	TRBJ2-7	CASSPAGTGASEQYF	TGTGCCAGCTCACCAGCCGGGACAGGGGCCAGCGAGCAGTACTTC
TRBD1	TRBV4-2	.	TRBJ1-6	CASSLDRASSYNSPLHF	TGTGCCAGCAGCCTAGACAGGGCGAGCTCCTATAATTCACCCCTCCACTTT
.	TRBV7-9	.	TRBJ2-2	CASSFIVNTGELFF	TGTGCCAGCAGCTTTATCGTGAACACCGGGGAGCTGTTTTTT
TRBD1	TRBV9	.	TRBJ2-1	CASSATGTGGDEQFF	TGTGCCAGCAGCGCGACCGGGACAGGGGGAGATGAGCAGTTCTTC
TRBD1	TRBV19	.	TRBJ2-7	CASSLKGQGPSYEQYF	TGTGCCAGTAGTCTTAAAGGACAGGGGCCCTCCTACGAGCAGTACTTC
.	TRBV10-3	once	TRBJ2-3	CAISESGRGSTDTQYF	TGTGCCATCAGTGAGTCGGGCAGGGGATCCACAGATACGCAGTATTTT
TRBD1	TRBV24-1	.	TRBJ2-7	CATSDWDRGEQYF	TGTGCCACCAGTGACTGGGACAGGGGCGAGCAGTACTTC
.	TRBV14	once	TRBJ2-1	CASSQEDQLAALYNEQFF	TGTGCCAGCAGCCAAGAGGACCAATTAGCGGCCTTATACAATGAGCAGTTCTTC
.	TRBV12-5	.	TRBJ2-1	CASGLVLDGQRNEQFF	TGTGCTAGTGGTTTGGTACTAGACGGGCAGCGCAATGAGCAGTTCTTC
.	TRBV7-2	.	TRBJ1-2	CASSPSSGYGYTF	TGTGCCAGCAGCCCTAGTAGCGGCTATGGCTACACCTTC
.	TRBV28	.	TRBJ2-1	CASSLEQGGSYNEQFF	TGTGCCAGCAGTTTAGAGCAGGGTGGATCCTACAATGAGCAGTTCTTC
TRBD2	TRBV6-6	.	TRBJ2-1	CASSAPRTRGNEQFF	TGTGCCAGCAGTGCCCCCCGGACTAGGGGCAATGAGCAGTTCTTC
.	TRBV6-5	.	TRBJ1-6	CASQNNRDSPLHF	TGTGCCAGCCAAAACAACAGGGATTCACCCCTCCACTTT
TRBD1	TRBV29-1	.	TRBJ1-1	CSATTGADTEAFF	TGCAGCGCTACGACAGGGGCGGACACTGAAGCTTTCTTT
.	TRBV6-1	.	TRBJ1-5	CASSEARSDRRRFGPQHF	TGTGCCAGCAGTGAAGCGCGGTCCGATAGACGGCGCTTCGGGCCCCAGCATTTT
TRBD1	TRBV7-2	.	TRBJ1-1	CASRRTGGWTEAFF	TGTGCCAGCAGGCGTACAGGGGGCTGGACTGAAGCTTTCTTT
.	TRBV30	.	TRBJ2-3	CAWGSPDTQYF	TGTGCCTGGGGAAGCCCAGATACGCAGTATTTT
TRBD1	TRBV7-3	.	TRBJ2-5	CASSSRGQETQYF	TGTGCCAGCAGCTCCAGGGGGCAAGAGACCCAGTACTTC
TRBD2	TRBV9	.	TRBJ2-1	CASSVGLAGSNEQFF	TGTGCCAGCAGCGTAGGACTAGCGGGAAGCAATGAGCAGTTCTTC
TRBD1	TRBV3-1/TRBV3-2	.	TRBJ1-5	CASSQGQQNQPQHF	TGTGCCAGCAGCCAGGGACAGCAGAATCAGCCCCAGCATTTT
.	TRBV20-1	.	TRBJ2-7	CSARGSYEQYF	TGCAGTGCTAGAGGGAGCTACGAGCAGTACTTC
TRBD1	TRBV7-9	.	TRBJ1-4	CASSVTGSNEKLFF	TGTGCCAGCAGCGTGACAGGGTCTAATGAAAAACTGTTTTTT
TRBD2	TRBV15	.	TRBJ2-5	CATSRSTGTTETQYF	TGTGCCACCAGCAGATCCACCGGGACTACTGAGACCCAGTACTTC
TRBD1	TRBV11-2	.	TRBJ2-7	CASRNPGQGATYEQYF	TGTGCCAGCAGAAACCCGGGACAGGGGGCGACGTACGAGCAGTACTTC
.	TRBV28	.	TRBJ2-1	CASRPTRTSSYNEQFF	TGTGCCAGCAGACCCACTCGCACGAGCTCCTACAATGAGCAGTTCTTC
TRBD1	TRBV5-4	.	TRBJ1-2	CASSLQGRCTF	TGTGCCAGCAGCTTACAGGGGCGTTGCACCTTC
.	TRBV18	.	TRBJ1-3	CASSPRSAVGNTIYF	TGTGCCAGCTCACCACGGAGTGCCGTTGGAAACACCATATATTTT
TRBD2	TRBV19	.	TRBJ2-1	CASSIVRKGSGRNEQFF	TGTGCCAGTAGTATAGTGAGGAAGGGTAGCGGGAGAAATGAGCAGTTCTTC
.	TRBV7-9	once	TRBJ2-5	CASSGGTLGETQYF	TGTGCCAGCAGCGGCGGGACCCTAGGGGAGACCCAGTACTTC
TRBD1	TRBV9	.	TRBJ1-6	CASSLTPSTQGAHSPLHF	TGTGCCAGCAGCCTCACCCCAAGCACACAGGGGGCGCATTCACCCCTCCACTTT
TRBD1	TRBV19	.	TRBJ1-6	CASSHGQAHSPLHF	TGTGCCAGTAGTCACGGACAGGCCCATTCACCCCTCCACTTT
TRBD1	TRBV7-9	.	TRBJ2-7	CASSFRDSLSYEQYF	TGTGCCAGCAGCTTCCGGGACAGCCTCTCCTACGAGCAGTACTTC
.	TRBV19	few	TRBJ1-5	CASSPRVGNQPQHF	TGTGCCAGTAGCCCCCGGGTGGGCAATCAGCCCCAGCATTTT
TRBD1	TRBV3-1/TRBV3-2	.	TRBJ1-6	CASSRKQGFNSPLHF	TGTGCCAGCAGCCGAAAACAGGGGTTTAATTCACCCCTCCACTTT
TRBD1	TRBV30	.	TRBJ1-5	CAWSVDRVYGESNQPQHF	TGTGCCTGGAGTGTAGACAGGGTATATGGGGAAAGCAATCAGCCCCAGCATTTT
TRBD1	TRBV5-1	.	TRBJ2-2	CASSPRTGGAGELFF	TGCGCCAGCAGCCCCCGGACAGGGGGAGCCGGGGAGCTGTTTTTT
.	TRBV24-1	.	TRBJ2-1	CATSDPGPRALMKQFF	TGTGCCACCAGTGACCCGGGCCCGAGGGCCCTAATGAAGCAGTTCTTC
TRBD1	TRBV27	.	TRBJ2-7	CASSAPGTGRPYEQYF	TGTGCCAGCAGTGCGCCCGGGACAGGGAGGCCCTACGAGCAGTACTTC
.	TRBV20-1	.	TRBJ1-6	CSASPPDRDYNSPLHF	TGCAGTGCTAGTCCCCCGGACAGAGATTATAATTCACCCCTCCACTTT
TRBD2	TRBV7-3	.	TRBJ2-2	CASRFTSGYTGELFF	TGTGCCAGCAGGTTCACTAGCGGATACACCGGGGAGCTGTTTTTT
.	TRBV6-6	.	TRBJ1-6	CASTLSGGGYSPLHF	TGTGCCAGCACTCTGAGTGGGGGCGGCTATTCACCCCTCCACTTT
.	TRBV19	.	TRBJ1-5	CASGHRVIGQPQHF	TGTGCCAGTGGACACAGGGTAATCGGTCAGCCCCAGCATTTT
.	TRBV11-3	.	TRBJ1-2	CASSPHLVARVNYGYTF	TGTGCCAGCAGCCCCCATTTAGTAGCCAGGGTGAACTATGGCTACACCTTC
TRBD2	TRBV30	.	TRBJ2-1	CAWNSRGGPGGGSYNEQFF	TGTGCCTGGAATTCGAGGGGAGGCCCGGGGGGGGGCTCCTACAATGAGCAGTTCTTC
.	TRBV28	.	TRBJ1-1	CASSLWSLEAFF	TGTGCCAGCAGTTTATGGTCTCTAGAGGCTTTCTTT
TRBD1	TRBV28	.	TRBJ2-7	CASRSSGQGYEQYF	TGTGCCAGCAGATCGTCGGGACAGGGTTACGAGCAGTACTTC
.	TRBV7-9	once	TRBJ2-1	CASSERARTPNEQFF	TGTGCCAGCAGTGAGCGGGCCCGGACCCCCAATGAGCAGTTCTTC
.	TRBV9	once	TRBJ1-6	CASSVATLAGRSYNSPLHF	TGTGCCAGCAGCGTAGCTACCCTGGCAGGCCGCTCCTATAATTCACCCCTCCACTTT